The 30 T cell receptor beta chains reported below all come from one sample, sequenced in a study of T-cell reconstitution after alpha-beta-depleted transplantation in children. Researchers prepared the TCRbeta library using unique molecular identifiers, the study reports. TCRdb called the PCR reads again in MiXCR, with one record for every CDR3 protein. The sample includes 330,000 or so distinct CDR3 sequences, 10% of them seen just once. Sequencing was performed on PBMCs, taken before TCRalphabeta/CD19-depleted stem cell transplant. These receptor sequences come from a boy in the first two years of life with acute myeloid leukemia, due to receive a stem cell transplant.

Ten or more counts support this clonotype. In DNA, the CDR3 is TGCAGCGTTGAGGCCGGGGGCGAGCAGTACTTC. It specifies CSVEAGGEQYF. The chain carries TRBV29-1 and TRBJ2-7, with a possible D match to TRBD2 (6 bases). The CDR3 totals 11 residues. The V end lost 3 bases, the J end lost 6 bases, and 9 bases lay between the germline ends. The germline V gene encodes CDR1 SQVTM and CDR2 ANQGSEA.

The gene calls are TRBV5-4 and TRBJ2-7; D may be TRBD1 or TRBD2 (5 bases each). This CDR3 has 15 residues. V lost 4 bases and J lost 0, with 14 bases in between. Per the germline V gene, CDR1 is SGHNT and CDR2 is YYREEE (reference sequence). The CDR3 DNA is TGTGCCAGCAGCCCGTGGGCAGGGAGCTCCTACGAGCAGTACTTC. This gives the protein CASSPWAGSSYEQYF.

V is TRBV12-3 or TRBV12-4 and J is TRBJ2-2; 9 nucleotides line up with TRBD2. The CDR3 is made up of 14 amino acids. V lost 10 bases and J lost 6; bases outside the gene matches: 9. The CDR3 coding sequence is TGTGCCACCGCGGGAGGGCCGGGGGCCGGGGAGCTGTTTTTT. Protein: CATAGGPGAGELFF.

In this sample, this clonotype turned up many times. The chain employs TRBV7-3 and TRBJ2-2; the D gene is possibly TRBD2 (6 bases). CDR3 length: 15 amino acids. Trimming took 0 bases from V and 4 from J, leaving 9 bases between them. Germline V gene data show CDR1 as SGHTA and CDR2 as FQGTGA. The CDR3 is CASSLTARGTGELFF. The CDR3 DNA reads TGTGCCAGCAGCTTAACGGCGCGGGGCACCGGGGAGCTGTTTTTT.

This clonotype appeared a few times. The chain carries TRBV19 and TRBJ2-7; tentatively, D is TRBD1 (6 bases). CDR3 length equals 15 residues. CDR1 LNHDA and CDR2 SQIVND come from the germline V gene (reference sequence). The germline V and J ends were trimmed by 3 bases and 2 bases, with 14 bases remaining between them. CDR3 sequence: CASSIGRGPTYEQYF. The CDR3 bases are TGTGCCAGTAGTATTGGCAGGGGCCCAACCTACGAGCAGTACTTC.

This clonotype appeared many times. This chain joins TRBV20-1 and TRBJ1-6; 9 positions agree with TRBD1. The CDR3 runs 15 residues. Germline trimming cut 6 bases from V and 4 bases from J; bases unmatched to any gene: 7. Per the germline V gene, CDR1 is DFQATT and CDR2 is SNEGSKA (reference sequence). CDR3 residues: CSARGTGKYNSPLHF. DNA for the CDR3: TGCAGTGCCAGGGGGACAGGGAAGTATAATTCACCCCTCCACTTT.

This clonotype was seen repeatedly, ten times or more. The rearrangement uses TRBV20-1 and TRBJ1-2, with D unclear. Germline lookup yields CDR1 DFQATT and CDR2 SNEGSKA (reference sequence). CDR3 length equals 14 residues. V lost 5 bases, J lost 2 bases, and 15 bases lay in between. CDR3 region: CSAPHLGPNYGYTF. Written as DNA, the CDR3 is TGCAGTGCTCCCCATTTGGGCCCCAACTATGGCTACACCTTC.

This clonotype was detected only a few times. This rearrangement joins TRBV7-8 to TRBJ2-5, with TRBD2 as a possible D gene (7 bases). Trimming took off 2 bases at V and 2 bases at J, with 24 bases between the two ends. The CDR3 runs to 19 residues. Germline-derived CDR1 and CDR2 are SGHVS and FQNEAQ. CDR3: CASSLLGGGTNKPQETQYF. The CDR3 DNA sequence: TGTGCCAGCAGCTTACTGGGAGGGGGGACTAACAAGCCTCAAGAGACCCAGTACTTC.

This rearrangement joins TRBV3-1 to TRBJ2-7; 8 bases fit TRBD2. Losses at the gene ends were 1 base for V and 2 bases for J; bases not matched to a gene: 4. The CDR3 totals 15 residues. Germline V gene sequence: CDR1 LGHDT, CDR2 YNNKEL (reference sequence). The CDR3 DNA follows: TGTGCCAGCAGCCAAGCGAACGGGAGGGCCTACGAGCAGTACTTC. Protein sequence: CASSQANGRAYEQYF.

This clonotype showed up many times. The chain joins TRBV28 to TRBJ1-1; TRBD1 matches at 7 bases. V shed 6 bases and J 1 base; nucleotides not matched to a gene: 5. Germline-derived CDR1 and CDR2 are MDHEN and SYDVKM. The CDR3 totals 14 residues. The chain's CDR3 is CASRKGARNTEAFF. The CDR3, as DNA: TGTGCCAGCAGGAAGGGGGCCCGGAACACTGAAGCTTTCTTT.

In its sample, this clonotype was seen many times. The chain employs TRBV20-1 and TRBJ2-6; no reliable D call. The CDR3 is made up of 15 amino acids. The V gene lost 0 bases and the J gene lost 0 bases, with 6 bases spanning the gap. Looked up from germline, CDR1 is DFQATT and CDR2 is SNEGSKA (reference sequence). The CDR3 region has the DNA TGCAGTGCTAGAGATATCCGCTCTGGGGCCAACGTCCTGACTTTC. Translation gives CSARDIRSGANVLTF.

In this sample, this clonotype turned up many times. CDR3 sequence reads: CSARGLTGTSGGGYYNEQFF. The CDR3 nucleotides read TGCAGTGCTAGAGGCTTAACCGGGACTAGCGGAGGGGGATACTACAATGAGCAGTTCTTC. The chain joins TRBV20-1 to TRBJ2-1; 11 bases align to TRBD2. With V trimmed by 1 base and J by 3 bases, 17 bases remained unmatched. This CDR3 comprises 20 residues. From germline, CDR1 is DFQATT and CDR2 SNEGSKA (reference sequence).

There are a few counts of this clonotype. The chain recombines TRBV4-3 with TRBJ2-1, with 9 bases identical to TRBD1. There are 16 residues in the CDR3. CDR1 and CDR2 (germline): LGHNA, YSLEER. Trimming cost V 1 base and J 3 bases; bases outside gene matches: 4. CDR3 sequence reads: CASSQAGTGYYNEQFF. DNA for the CDR3: TGCGCCAGCAGCCAAGCCGGGACAGGGTACTACAATGAGCAGTTCTTC.

This clonotype appeared many times. The gene calls are TRBV12-3 or TRBV12-4 and TRBJ2-5, with unresolved D. This CDR3 has 14 residues. V shed 0 bases and J shed 3 bases, with 8 bases lying between them. The CDR3 protein is CASSLASAEETQYF. The CDR3 DNA sequence: TGTGCCAGCAGTTTAGCTTCGGCAGAAGAGACCCAGTACTTC.

This clonotype showed up many times. V usage is TRBV18 and J usage is TRBJ2-3; possible D gene TRBD1, 6 bases. V lost 5 bases, J lost 5 bases, and 17 bases lay in between. CDR1 is KGHSH, CDR2 LQKENI, per germline. This CDR3 contains 15 residues. The CDR3 DNA reads as TGTGCCAGCTCAATCCTTCCGAAGGGGGAAGATACGCAGTATTTT. Translation: CASSILPKGEDTQYF.

The chain has TRBV18 and TRBJ1-4, with D possibly TRBD1 on 5 matching bases. CDR3 size: 14 residues. The V and J ends lost 3 bases and 8 bases respectively, with 13 bases between them. Looked up from germline, CDR1 is KGHSH and CDR2 is LQKENI. CDR3 sequence reads: CASSPGLGGEKLFF. The CDR3 nucleotides read TGTGCCAGCTCACCGGGACTCGGAGGCGAAAAACTGTTTTTT.

In this sample, this clonotype turned up many times. The chain combines TRBV11-2 with TRBJ1-4; the D gene is possibly TRBD1 (5 bases). The CDR3 loop spans 12 amino acids. Between the trimmed V and J ends, which lost 5 bases and 10 bases, there was a span of 11 bases. Germline V gene sequence: CDR1 SGHAT, CDR2 FQNNGV. The CDR3 loop reads CASSPGTPKLFF. The CDR3 DNA reads TGTGCCAGCAGCCCCGGGACCCCAAAACTGTTTTTT.

This clonotype was seen more than once but under ten times. V gene TRBV27 combines with J gene TRBJ1-1, with D possibly matching TRBD1 (6 bases). The germline gives CDR1 MNHEY, CDR2 SMNVEV (reference sequence). V lost 1 base and J lost 4, with 13 bases in between. This CDR3 is 15 amino acids long. CDR3 sequence reads: CASSLYRGASTEAFF. The CDR3 DNA reads as TGTGCCAGCAGTTTATATAGGGGGGCAAGCACTGAAGCTTTCTTT.

This clonotype was seen many times. The rearrangement links TRBV7-2 to TRBJ2-1; the match to TRBD2 covers 12 bases. Germline CDR1 is SGHTA and CDR2 is FQGNSA. V lost 0 bases, J lost 8 bases, and 17 bases stayed unmatched. This CDR3 has 20 residues. The CDR3 protein is CASSLAPTSGRSGRNHEQFF. The CDR3 nucleotides read TGTGCCAGCAGCTTAGCACCTACTAGCGGGAGGTCGGGGCGGAACCATGAGCAGTTCTTC.

This clonotype occurred many times. The chain employs TRBV5-1 and TRBJ2-2; 7 bases match TRBD1. V gave up 4 bases and J gave up 3 bases; unmatched junction bases: 6. Germline values: CDR1 SGHRS, CDR2 YFSETQ. This CDR3 region has 15 residues. The CDR3 region is CASSTGQLDTGELFF. CDR3 nucleotides: TGCGCCAGCAGCACGGGACAGTTGGACACCGGGGAGCTGTTTTTT.

This clonotype was observed a handful of times. V is TRBV25-1 and J is TRBJ2-7; 11 nucleotides align to TRBD2. Per germline, CDR1 MGHDK and CDR2 SYGVNS. Trimming removed 5 bases from V and 6 bases from J; junction bases left unmatched: 9. The CDR3 covers 15 residues. The CDR3 coding sequence is TGTGCCAGCAGTCGCCTTACTAGCGGGGGAGGCGAGCAGTACTTC. This sequence encodes CASSRLTSGGGEQYF.

The CDR3 is CASSFNRGPGTDTQYF. In nucleotides, the CDR3 is TGTGCCAGCAGTTTTAACAGGGGGCCTGGCACAGATACGCAGTATTTT. The chain combines TRBV28 with TRBJ2-3, with TRBD1 identical over 9 bases. Germline CDR1 and CDR2: MDHEN and SYDVKM. V lost 3 bases to trimming and J lost 1 base; unmatched junction nucleotides: 5. The CDR3 is made up of 16 amino acids.

This clonotype was counted at least ten times. The V call is TRBV5-1, the J call TRBJ2-7; 11 bases fit TRBD2. CDR1 and CDR2 from the germline V gene are SGHRS and YFSETQ. The CDR3 runs to 15 residues. Trimming at V came to 3 bases and at J to 3 bases, leaving 5 bases not matched to a gene. DNA for the CDR3: TGCGCCAGCAGCTCGATCGGGACTAGCGGCTACGAGCAGTACTTC. Translation gives CASSSIGTSGYEQYF. Based on the CDR3 plus reference TRBV5-1 and TRBJ2-7, the full variable domain is KAGVTQTPRYLIKTRGQQVTLSCSPISGHRSVSWYQQTPGQGLQFLFEYFSETQRNKGNFPGRFSGRQFSNSRSEMNVSTLELGDSALYLCASSSIGTSGYEQYFGPGTRLTVT.

This clonotype was counted ten times or more. V and J are TRBV28 and TRBJ1-4; D not certain. Trimming cost V 4 bases and J 8 bases, with 11 bases left between them. Germline V gene sequence: CDR1 MDHEN, CDR2 SYDVKM. CDR3 length: 13 residues. The CDR3 is CASSSVRREKLFF. In nucleotides, the CDR3 is TGTGCCAGCAGTTCAGTCAGACGGGAAAAACTGTTTTTT.

This clonotype was picked up many times. V is TRBV25-1 and J is TRBJ2-3, with 9 bases fitting TRBD1. The CDR3 spans 14 residues. V was pared by 5 bases and J by 6 bases, with 6 bases of the junction left unmatched. Germline V gene sequence: CDR1 MGHDK, CDR2 SYGVNS. The CDR3 nucleotides are TGTGCCAGCAGTCCGCGGACAGGGGAGGATACGCAGTATTTT. It specifies CASSPRTGEDTQYF.

This clonotype was observed a handful of times. The chain couples TRBV20-1 to TRBJ2-5; 8 bases match TRBD1. This CDR3 is built from 13 residues. Germline V CDR1 and CDR2: DFQATT, SNEGSKA (reference sequence). The J segment lost 4 bases and the V segment lost 5 bases, leaving 6 bases of the junction unmatched. The CDR3 region is CSALDRAGETQYF. The CDR3 region has the DNA TGCAGTGCTTTGGACAGGGCTGGAGAGACCCAGTACTTC.

This clonotype has more than one count but fewer than ten. The genes are TRBV28 and TRBJ2-4; no clear D gene. This CDR3 is 17 amino acids long. V dropped 4 bases and J dropped 0 bases, with 16 bases sitting between them. Per germline, CDR1 MDHEN and CDR2 SYDVKM. The CDR3 is CASSSVGPELAKNIQYF. The CDR3 DNA reads TGTGCCAGCAGTTCAGTCGGACCCGAACTAGCCAAAAACATTCAGTACTTC.

The V and J genes are TRBV23-1 and TRBJ1-5, with D perhaps matching TRBD1 (5 bases). TRBV23-1 is an ORF for which the function is uncertain. V was trimmed by 5 bases and J by 2 bases, leaving 13 bases between them. The CDR3 runs 15 residues. Here the CDR3 DNA reads TGCGCCAGCAGTAACAATGTCAGGGGCAATCAGCCCCAGCATTTT. Translation gives CASSNNVRGNQPQHF.

This clonotype has at least ten counts. The rearrangement links TRBV12-3 or TRBV12-4 to TRBJ2-5; TRBD2 matches 15 bases. The CDR3 has 17 amino acids. J was trimmed by 5 bases and V by 3 bases; bases with no gene match: 7. The CDR3 nucleotides read TGTGCCAGCAGTTTCGGACTAGCGGGGGGGAAATGGGAGACCCAGTACTTC. Its protein is CASSFGLAGGKWETQYF.

This clonotype was observed many times. The chain employs TRBV24-1 and TRBJ2-1, with D unresolved. CDR1 is KGHDR, CDR2 SFDVKD, per germline. The CDR3 has 15 amino acids. Trimming cost V 3 bases and J 2 bases, with 10 bases left between them. The CDR3 DNA is TGTGCCACCAGTGATAAGCGTATTACCTACAATGAGCAGTTCTTC. This encodes CATSDKRITYNEQFF.